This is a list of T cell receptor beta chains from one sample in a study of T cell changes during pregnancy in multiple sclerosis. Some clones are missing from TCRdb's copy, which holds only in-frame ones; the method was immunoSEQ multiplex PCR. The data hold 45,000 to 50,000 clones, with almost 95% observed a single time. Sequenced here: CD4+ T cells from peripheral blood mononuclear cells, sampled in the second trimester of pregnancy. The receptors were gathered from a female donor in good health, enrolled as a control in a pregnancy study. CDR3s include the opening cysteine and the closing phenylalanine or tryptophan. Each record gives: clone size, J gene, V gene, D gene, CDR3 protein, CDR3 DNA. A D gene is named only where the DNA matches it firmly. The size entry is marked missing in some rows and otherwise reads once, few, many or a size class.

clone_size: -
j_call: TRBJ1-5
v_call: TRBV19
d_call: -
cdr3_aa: CASSPRDLTNQPQHF
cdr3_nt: TGTGCCAGTAGTCCCCGGGATCTGACCAATCAGCCCCAGCATTTT

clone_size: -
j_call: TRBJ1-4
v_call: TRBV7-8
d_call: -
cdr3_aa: CASSLVREANEKLFF
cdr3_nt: TGTGCCAGCAGCTTAGTCAGGGAGGCTAATGAAAAACTGTTTTTT

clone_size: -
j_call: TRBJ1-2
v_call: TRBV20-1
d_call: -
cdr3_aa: CSSLTPLGYTF
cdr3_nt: TGCAGCTCATTGACACCTTTAGGCTACACCTTC

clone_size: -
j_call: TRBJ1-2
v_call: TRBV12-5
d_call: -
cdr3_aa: CASGRDTPSYGYTF
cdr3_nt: TGTGCTAGTGGCCGGGACACACCTTCCTATGGCTACACCTTC

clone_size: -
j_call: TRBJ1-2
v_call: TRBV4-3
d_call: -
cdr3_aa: CASSQETSGLYSGYTF
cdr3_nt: TGCGCCAGCAGCCAAGAAACCTCAGGGTTGTATTCTGGCTACACCTTC

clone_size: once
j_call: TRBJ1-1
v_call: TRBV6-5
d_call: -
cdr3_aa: CASSYSRGIDTEAFF
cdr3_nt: TGTGCCAGCAGTTACTCCCGGGGGATCGACACTGAAGCTTTCTTT

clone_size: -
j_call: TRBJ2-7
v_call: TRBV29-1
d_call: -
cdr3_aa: CSPEVRTYEQYF
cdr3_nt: TGCAGCCCGGAGGTCAGAACCTACGAGCAGTACTTC

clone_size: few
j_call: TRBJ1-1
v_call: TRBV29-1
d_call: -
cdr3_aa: CSAGELNTEAFF
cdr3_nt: TGCAGCGCAGGGGAACTGAACACTGAAGCTTTCTTT

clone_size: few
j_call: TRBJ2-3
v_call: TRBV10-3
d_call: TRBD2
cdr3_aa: CAISDRTSGGYTDTQYF
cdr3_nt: TGTGCCATCAGTGACCGGACTAGCGGAGGTTACACAGATACGCAGTATTTT

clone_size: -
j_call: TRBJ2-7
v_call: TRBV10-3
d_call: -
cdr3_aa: CAISRDTFSYEQYF
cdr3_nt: TGTGCCATCAGCCGGGACACTTTTTCCTACGAGCAGTACTTC

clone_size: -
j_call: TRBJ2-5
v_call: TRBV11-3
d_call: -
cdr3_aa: CASSLARQLETQYF
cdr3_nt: TGTGCCAGCAGCTTAGCTCGACAATTAGAGACCCAGTACTTC

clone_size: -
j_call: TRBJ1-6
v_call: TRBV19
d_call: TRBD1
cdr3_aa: CASSPGQGNSPLHF
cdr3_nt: TGTGCCAGTAGCCCGGGACAGGGGAATTCACCCCTCCACTTT

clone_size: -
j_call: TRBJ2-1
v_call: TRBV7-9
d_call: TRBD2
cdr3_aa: CASSSSGLAVFEQFF
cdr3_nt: TGTGCCAGCAGCTCTTCGGGACTAGCGGTATTTGAGCAGTTCTTC

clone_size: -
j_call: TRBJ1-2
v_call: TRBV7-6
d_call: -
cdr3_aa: CASSLDWGVGGYTF
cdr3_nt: TGTGCCAGCAGCTTAGATTGGGGGGTTGGCGGCTACACCTTC

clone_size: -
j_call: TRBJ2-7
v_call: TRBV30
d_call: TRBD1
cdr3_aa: CAWTIHPGGSYEQYF
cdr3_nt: TGTGCCTGGACTATACATCCAGGGGGATCCTACGAGCAGTACTTC

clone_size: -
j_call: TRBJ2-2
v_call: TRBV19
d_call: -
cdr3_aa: CASSRAGGPNTGELFF
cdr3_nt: TGTGCCAGTAGCCGTGCCGGGGGGCCCAACACCGGGGAGCTGTTTTTT

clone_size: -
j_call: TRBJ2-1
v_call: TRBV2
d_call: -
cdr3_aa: CASSPTTISHEQFF
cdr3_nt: TGTGCCAGCAGTCCCACTACAATCTCGCATGAGCAGTTCTTC

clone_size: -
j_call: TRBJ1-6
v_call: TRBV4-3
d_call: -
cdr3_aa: CASSLTDSYNSPLHF
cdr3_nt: TGCGCCAGCAGCCTTACAGATTCCTATAATTCACCCCTCCACTTT

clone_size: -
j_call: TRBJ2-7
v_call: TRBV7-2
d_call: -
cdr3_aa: CASSSQGSSYEQYF
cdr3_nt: TGTGCCAGCAGCTCGCAGGGGAGCTCCTACGAGCAGTACTTC

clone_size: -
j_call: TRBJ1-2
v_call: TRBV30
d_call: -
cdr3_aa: CAWSVPRRGLGYGYTF
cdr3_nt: TGTGCCTGGAGTGTACCGAGAAGGGGCCTGGGATATGGCTACACCTTC

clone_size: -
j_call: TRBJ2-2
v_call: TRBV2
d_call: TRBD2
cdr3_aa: CASRPLAGGHGELFF
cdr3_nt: TGTGCCAGCCGCCCTCTAGCGGGGGGGCACGGGGAGCTGTTTTTT

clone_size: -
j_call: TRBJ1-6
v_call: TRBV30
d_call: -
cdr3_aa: CAWSQGAGSPLHF
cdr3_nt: TGTGCCTGGAGCCAAGGGGCTGGATCACCCCTCCACTTT

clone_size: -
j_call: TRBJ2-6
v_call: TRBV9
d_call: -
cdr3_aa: CASSFTPGAGANVLTF
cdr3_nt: TGTGCCAGCAGCTTCACCCCCGGGGCTGGGGCCAACGTCCTGACTTTC

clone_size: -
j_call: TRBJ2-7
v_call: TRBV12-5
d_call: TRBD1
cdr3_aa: CASGLPGQSYEQYF
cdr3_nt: TGTGCTAGTGGTTTGCCGGGACAGTCCTACGAGCAGTACTTC

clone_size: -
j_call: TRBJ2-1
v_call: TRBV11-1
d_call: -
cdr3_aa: CASSPQGGDFFSYNEQFF
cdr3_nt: TGTGCCAGCAGCCCCCAGGGGGGCGACTTCTTCTCCTACAATGAGCAGTTCTTC

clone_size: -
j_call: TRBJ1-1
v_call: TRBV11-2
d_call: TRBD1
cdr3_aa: CASSLDRAGTEAFF
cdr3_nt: TGTGCCAGCAGCCTAGACAGGGCAGGGACTGAAGCTTTCTTT

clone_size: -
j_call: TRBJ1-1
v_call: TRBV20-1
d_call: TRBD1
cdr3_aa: CSTGDTEAFF
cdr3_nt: TGCAGTACAGGGGACACTGAAGCTTTCTTT

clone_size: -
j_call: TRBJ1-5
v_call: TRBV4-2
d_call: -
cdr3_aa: CASSQEKNRPGQYSNQPQHF
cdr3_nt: TGTGCCAGCAGCCAAGAAAAGAACAGGCCAGGCCAGTATAGCAATCAGCCCCAGCATTTT

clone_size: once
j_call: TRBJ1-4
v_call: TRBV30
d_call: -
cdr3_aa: CAWSLGEGYEKLFF
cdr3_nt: TGTGCCTGGAGTCTGGGCGAGGGTTACGAAAAACTGTTTTTT

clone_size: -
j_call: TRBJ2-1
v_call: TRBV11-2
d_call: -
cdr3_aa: CASSLDLSGEQFF
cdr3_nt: TGTGCCAGCAGCTTAGATCTATCAGGTGAGCAGTTCTTC